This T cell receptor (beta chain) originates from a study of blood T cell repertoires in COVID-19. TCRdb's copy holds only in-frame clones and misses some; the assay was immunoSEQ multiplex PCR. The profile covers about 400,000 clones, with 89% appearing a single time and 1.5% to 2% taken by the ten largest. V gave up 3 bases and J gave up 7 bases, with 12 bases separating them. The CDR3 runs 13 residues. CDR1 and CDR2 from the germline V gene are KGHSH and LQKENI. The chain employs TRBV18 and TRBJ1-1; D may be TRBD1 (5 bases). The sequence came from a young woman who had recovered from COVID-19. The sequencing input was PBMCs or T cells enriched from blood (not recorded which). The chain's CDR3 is CASSPKRGVEAFF. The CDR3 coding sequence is TGTGCCAGCTCACCGAAACGGGGGGTTGAAGCTTTCTTT.